The clone carrying this T cell receptor beta chain was seen more than once but under ten times. These data are taken from a study of early T cells in non-severe SARS-CoV-2 infection. Overall study: The authors sequenced bulk RNA from unsorted whole blood, leaving chains unpaired.

TCRdb passed the 5' RACE reads through MiXCR, listing each CDR3 protein once. Counted here are approximately 81,000 distinct CDR3 sequences, about 6.5% occurring once; the ten biggest clones make up roughly 8.4%. Trimming removed 3 bases at V and 0 bases at J, with 9 bases between. CDR3 length equals 14 residues. CDR1 and CDR2 (germline): GTSNPN, SVGIG (reference sequence). The material sequenced was whole blood. V is TRBV30 and J is TRBJ1-3; TRBD1 might be the D (6 bases). The clonotype originates from an adult who was a healthcare worker with PCR-confirmed SARS-CoV-2 infection or an uninfected control (not recorded which). DNA of the CDR3: TGTGCCTGGAGCGGGGGCAGCTCTGGAAACACCATATATTTT. It is translated as CAWSGGSSGNTIYF. The variable domain in full, with the rest retrieved from reference TRBV30 and TRBJ1-3, is SQTIHQWPATLVQPVGSPLSLECTVEGTSNPNLYWYRQAAGRGLQLLFYSVGIGQISSEVPQNLSASRPQDRQFILSSKKLLLSDSGFYLCAWSGGSSGNTIYFGEGSWLTVV.